One sample yielded the 23 T cell receptor beta chains listed below, sequenced in a study of CD8 T cells in ankylosing spondylitis. TCRdb used MiXCR to reprocess the 5' RACE reads, holding one entry per CDR3 protein. The sample carries around 100,000 distinct CDR3 sequences, approximately 25% recorded once. Sequencing was performed on synovial fluid, either unsorted or a sorted T cell fraction (not recorded which). The receptors originated from a male donor with ankylosing spondylitis.

This clonotype was seen a few times. The chain employs TRBV2 and TRBJ2-3; 10 positions match TRBD1. The V and J ends lost 7 bases and 5 bases, in that order; junction bases with no gene match: 3. This CDR3 spans 13 amino acids. CDR1 and CDR2 (germline): SNHLY, FYNNEI. The CDR3 is CASNRDRGDTQYF. In DNA, the CDR3 is TGTGCCAGCAATCGGGACAGGGGAGATACGCAGTATTTT.

Comment on this clonotype: Sequence at one end of the junction differs from germline and may be a read error. The J gene is TRBJ1-5, the V gene TRBV20-1; unclear D gene. The CDR3 is made up of 17 amino acids. The V gene's germline CDR1 is DFQATT and CDR2 SNEGSKA (reference sequence). The CDR3 loop reads CCASADTLGRYNQPQHF. In DNA, the CDR3 is TGCTGTGCTAGTGCAGACACCCTTGGCAGGTACAATCAGCCCCAGCATTTT.

This clonotype was counted many times. The chain recombines TRBV19 with TRBJ1-5, with TRBD1 as a possible D gene (5 bases). Germline V CDR1 and CDR2: LNHDA, SQIVND (reference sequence). Between the trimmed V and J ends, which lost 5 bases and 4 bases, there was a span of 9 bases. CDR3 length: 13 residues. In DNA, the CDR3 is TGTGCCAGTAGTTGGGGGGAAAATCAGCCCCAGCATTTT. This codes for CASSWGENQPQHF.

The genes are TRBV20-1 and TRBJ2-1; D uncertain. This CDR3 region has 12 residues. The germline gives CDR1 DFQATT, CDR2 SNEGSKA (reference sequence). With 3 bases removed from V and 7 bases from J, the gap between germline ends came to 10 bases. CDR3: CSARDPPNEQFF. CDR3 coding DNA: TGCAGTGCTAGGGATCCACCAAATGAGCAGTTCTTC.

The rearrangement joins TRBV5-1 to TRBJ2-1; TRBD2 might be the D (6 bases). CDR1 is SGHRS, CDR2 YFSETQ, per germline. V dropped 0 bases and J dropped 4 bases, with 14 bases sitting between them. The length of the CDR3 is 16 residues. The DNA for the CDR3 is TGCGCCAGCAGCTTGGGGTCGCGCGGGAAATACAATGAGCAGTTCTTC. It specifies CASSLGSRGKYNEQFF.

The V and J genes are TRBV30 and TRBJ1-2; D not certain. CDR3 size: 12 residues. Per the germline V gene, CDR1 is GTSNPN and CDR2 is SVGIG (reference sequence). Trimming left V 2 bases short and J 4 bases short, with 8 bases between. The CDR3: CAWSLGSYGYTF. As DNA, the CDR3 is TGTGCCTGGAGTCTGGGTAGCTATGGCTACACCTTC.

This clonotype was seen many times. The rearrangement uses TRBV3-1 and TRBJ2-3, with 14 bases matching TRBD2. Unmatched junction bases numbered 5, after V lost 3 bases and J lost 0 bases. The CDR3 sequence is 18 residues long. Per the germline V gene, CDR1 is LGHDT and CDR2 is YNNKEL (reference sequence). The CDR3 protein is CASSQYGTSGRSTDTQYF. The CDR3 DNA is TGTGCCAGCAGCCAGTACGGGACTAGCGGGAGAAGCACAGATACGCAGTATTTT.

The gene calls are TRBV24-1 and TRBJ2-2, with D tentatively TRBD2 (5 bases). The CDR3 consists of 16 residues. V was pared by 3 bases and J by 0 bases, with 10 bases between. Germline V CDR1 and CDR2: KGHDR, SFDVKD. The CDR3 protein is CATSDLRDANTGELFF. The CDR3 DNA follows: TGTGCCACCAGTGATCTCCGGGATGCGAACACCGGGGAGCTGTTTTTT.

This sequence joins TRBV27 and TRBJ2-2; 9 bases map to TRBD2. The CDR3 spans 16 residues. Germline V lookup: CDR1 MNHEY, CDR2 SMNVEV (reference sequence). Trimming removed 1 base from V and 7 bases from J; junction bases left unmatched: 7. CDR3 in amino acids: CASSLWVAGAVGELFF. The CDR3 region has the DNA TGTGCCAGCAGTTTATGGGTAGCGGGAGCCGTCGGGGAGCTGTTTTTT.

The chain joins TRBV20-1 to TRBJ1-5; no firm D call. V was clipped by 2 bases and J by 7 bases, with 9 bases between them. The CDR3 sequence is 12 residues long. Germline-derived CDR1 and CDR2 are DFQATT and SNEGSKA (reference sequence). The CDR3, as DNA: TGCAGTGCTAGACAAGACGACCAGCCCCAGCATTTT. It yields the protein CSARQDDQPQHF.

The V and J genes are TRBV11-2 and TRBJ1-6; D possibly corresponds to TRBD1 (5 bases). With 5 bases removed from V and 8 bases from J, the gap between germline ends came to 16 bases. The CDR3 contains 15 residues. Per germline, CDR1 SGHAT and CDR2 FQNNGV. CDR3 in amino acids: CASSPGKGADSPLHF. As DNA, the CDR3 is TGTGCCAGCAGCCCAGGAAAAGGGGCTGATTCACCCCTCCACTTT.

This clonotype has ten or more counts. V and J are TRBV4-1 and TRBJ1-5, with a tentative D call TRBD1 (5 bases). This CDR3 contains 16 residues. Trimming removed 4 bases at V and 1 base at J, with 14 bases between. CDR1 MGHRA and CDR2 YSYEKL come from the germline V gene. CDR3 loop: CASSRKDNLSNQPQHF. The CDR3 DNA reads TGCGCCAGCAGCCGAAAGGACAACCTAAGCAATCAGCCCCAGCATTTT.

This clonotype was recorded many times. The V gene is TRBV7-2, the J gene TRBJ2-1, with D tentatively TRBD1 (5 bases). Germline CDR1 and CDR2: SGHTA and FQGNSA. Trimming pared 1 base from V and 10 bases from J, leaving 8 bases between. This CDR3 is built from 12 residues. The CDR3 coding sequence is TGTGCCAGCAGCTTAGTGGGGCGGGAGCAGTTCTTC. Encoded protein: CASSLVGREQFF.

This chain joins TRBV2 and TRBJ1-5; no definite D call. Trimming removed 3 bases at V and 3 bases at J, with 9 bases between. The germline V gene encodes CDR1 SNHLY and CDR2 FYNNEI. This CDR3 has 14 residues. For the CDR3, the DNA is TGTGCCAGCAGTGACCTAACAGCCAATCAGCCCCAGCATTTT. It encodes CASSDLTANQPQHF.

Many counts were recorded for this clonotype. The CDR3: CASSALTSSYEQYF. The CDR3 DNA is TGTGCCAGCAGCGCCCTAACTAGCTCCTACGAGCAGTACTTC. The rearrangement links TRBV6-1 to TRBJ2-7, with D maybe TRBD2 (5 bases). This CDR3 contains 14 residues. V gave up 6 bases and J gave up 0 bases, with 12 bases separating them. The V gene's germline CDR1 is MNHNS and CDR2 SASEGT.

This clonotype was picked up a small number of times. This chain joins TRBV7-2 and TRBJ1-2; D is unresolved. V lost 5 bases and J 3 bases, leaving 13 bases between the germline ends. The CDR3 has 14 amino acids. CDR1 is SGHTA, CDR2 FQGNSA, per germline. CDR3 sequence reads: CASSPDNRDYGYTF. The CDR3 coding sequence is TGTGCCAGCAGCCCCGACAACCGAGACTATGGCTACACCTTC.

This clonotype appeared a few times. CDR3 sequence (DNA): TGTGCCAGCAGTGAAGGGACATTCTCTGGAAACACCATATATTTT. It codes for CASSEGTFSGNTIYF. The genes are TRBV2 and TRBJ1-3, with D perhaps TRBD1 (5 bases). CDR3 length: 15 residues. CDR1 is SNHLY and CDR2 is FYNNEI in the germline V gene. Trimming stripped 1 base from V and 0 bases from J, with 7 bases between.

The V and J genes are TRBV20-1 and TRBJ2-2; 11 bases match TRBD2. With 5 bases clipped from V and 4 bases from J, the junction kept 0 bases outside the gene matches. Germline CDR1 and CDR2: DFQATT and SNEGSKA (reference sequence). This CDR3 has 13 residues. The CDR3, as DNA: TGCAGTGCTGGGACTAGCGGCACCGGGGAGCTGTTTTTT. Translating it yields CSAGTSGTGELFF.

The chain is built from TRBV7-6 and TRBJ2-7, with D perhaps being TRBD1 or TRBD2 (5 bases each). The germline gives CDR1 SGHVS, CDR2 FNYEAQ. With 1 base removed from V and 7 bases from J, the gap between germline ends came to 14 bases. This CDR3 spans 14 amino acids. This CDR3 reads CASSLEVGVREQYF. The DNA for the CDR3 is TGTGCCAGCAGCTTAGAAGTGGGGGTGAGGGAGCAGTACTTC.

The rearrangement joins TRBV5-1 to TRBJ2-1, with TRBD2 as a possible D gene (6 bases). The CDR3 consists of 16 residues. V was trimmed by 4 bases and J by 7 bases, leaving 21 bases between them. Germline V lookup: CDR1 SGHRS, CDR2 YFSETQ. CDR3 nucleotides: TGCGCCAGCAGCAAGCCCTCGGCTAGCGCTGATAATGAGCAGTTCTTC. Translating it yields CASSKPSASADNEQFF.

The chain uses TRBV27 and TRBJ2-7, with 10 bases fitting TRBD2. CDR3 size: 14 residues. Per germline, CDR1 MNHEY and CDR2 SMNVEV (reference sequence). Trimming at V came to 9 bases and at J to 4 bases, leaving 9 bases not matched to a gene. For the CDR3, the DNA is TGTGCCAGTCGGTCGAGCGGGAGGGGGTACGAGCAGTACTTC. Protein sequence: CASRSSGRGYEQYF.

This clonotype has just a few counts. The chain has TRBV30 and TRBJ2-7; no reliable D call. The CDR3 length is 15 residues. Germline V lookup: CDR1 GTSNPN, CDR2 SVGIG (reference sequence). Trimming shortened V by 0 bases and J by 2 bases, and 14 bases separated the two germline ends. The CDR3 loop is CAWSVEAATPYEQYF. CDR3 coding DNA: TGTGCCTGGAGTGTAGAGGCAGCGACACCCTACGAGCAGTACTTC.

CDR3 nucleotide sequence: TGTGCCAGCAGCTTAGAACAGGGTGCCTATGGCTACACCTTC. It yields the protein CASSLEQGAYGYTF. The rearrangement joins TRBV5-5 to TRBJ1-2, with a weak D call TRBD1 (6 bases). The CDR3 totals 14 residues. CDR1 and CDR2 (germline): SGHKS, YYEKEE (reference sequence). The V and J ends lost 2 bases and 4 bases respectively, with 12 bases between them.